These 7 T cell receptor beta chains were sequenced from one sample in a study of blood T cell repertoires in COVID-19. Produced via immunoSEQ multiplex PCR; TCRdb's table is partial and in-frame only. Of approximately 150,000 clones in the sample, around 90% were seen once. The sequenced sample consisted of peripheral blood. The receptors were sampled from a man in his sixties with active or convalescent COVID-19.

The J gene is TRBJ2-5, the V gene TRBV27; D is possibly TRBD2 (5 bases). Germline loops: CDR1 MNHEY, CDR2 SMNVEV (reference sequence). This CDR3 has 13 residues. The V and J ends lost 4 bases and 1 base respectively, with 7 bases between them. The CDR3 protein is CASSWGVQETQYF. CDR3 DNA sequence: TGTGCCAGCAGTTGGGGAGTCCAAGAGACCCAGTACTTC.

Only one count was recorded for this clone. This chain joins TRBV6-5 and TRBJ2-1, with D perhaps matching TRBD1 (7 bases). V shed 5 bases and J shed 9 bases, with 14 bases lying between them. From germline, CDR1 is MNHEY and CDR2 SVGAGI. The CDR3 is 13 residues long. CDR3 sequence: CASSLSGGPEQFF. Written as DNA, the CDR3 is TGTGCCAGCAGTCTTTCAGGGGGGCCTGAGCAGTTCTTC.

The rearrangement joins TRBV5-8 to TRBJ1-3; tentative D call: TRBD1 (6 bases). Germline V gene data show CDR1 as SGHTS and CDR2 as YDEGEE. Trimming took 3 bases from V and 9 from J, leaving 22 bases between them. The CDR3 spans 16 residues. In DNA form, the CDR3 reads TGTGCCAGCAGCTGGGGGCAGGGGATCGAATTCACCACCATATATTTT. Translation gives CASSWGQGIEFTTIYF.

This sequence joins TRBV19 and TRBJ2-1, with a tentative D call TRBD1 (6 bases). V was cut by 3 bases and J by 4 bases, with 13 bases left in between. The CDR3 covers 15 residues. Per germline, CDR1 LNHDA and CDR2 SQIVND (reference sequence). The CDR3 reads CASSIGTRGYNEQFF. The CDR3, as DNA: TGTGCCAGTAGTATCGGGACAAGGGGATACAATGAGCAGTTCTTC.

This chain connects TRBV7-2 to TRBJ2-7; TRBD2 matches at 10 bases. The CDR3 is 14 residues long. The germline V gene encodes CDR1 SGHTA and CDR2 FQGNSA. V lost 4 bases, J lost 4 bases, and 4 bases stayed unmatched. Here the CDR3 DNA reads TGTGCCAGCAGCTCAGGACTAGCGGAGTACGAGCAGTACTTC. Protein product: CASSSGLAEYEQYF.

This chain joins TRBV10-3 and TRBJ1-1; no clear D. V was shortened by 3 bases and J by 1 base, with 9 bases between the two germline ends. The CDR3 runs to 14 residues. CDR1 and CDR2 from the germline V gene are ENHRY and SYGVKD. CDR3 in amino acids: CAISERQENTEAFF. The CDR3 DNA sequence: TGTGCCATCAGTGAACGGCAGGAGAACACTGAAGCTTTCTTT.

The chain couples TRBV7-2 to TRBJ2-1; D gene unclear. Germline loops: CDR1 SGHTA, CDR2 FQGNSA. The CDR3 is made up of 20 amino acids. The V and J ends lost 0 bases and 2 bases respectively, with 23 bases between them. CDR3 nucleotide sequence: TGTGCCAGCAGCTTAGCGCGCGGCCCCCCCCCGGGTAACCCCTACAATGAGCAGTTCTTC. Protein sequence: CASSLARGPPPGNPYNEQFF.